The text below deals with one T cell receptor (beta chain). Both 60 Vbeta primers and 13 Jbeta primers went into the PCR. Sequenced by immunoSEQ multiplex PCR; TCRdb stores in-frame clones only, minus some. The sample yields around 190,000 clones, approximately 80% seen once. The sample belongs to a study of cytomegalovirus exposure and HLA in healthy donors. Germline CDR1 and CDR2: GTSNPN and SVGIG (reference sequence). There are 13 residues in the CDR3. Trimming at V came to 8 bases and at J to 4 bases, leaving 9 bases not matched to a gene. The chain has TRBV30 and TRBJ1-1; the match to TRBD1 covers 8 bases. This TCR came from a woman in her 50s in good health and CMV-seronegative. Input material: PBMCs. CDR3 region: CARDRGTGTEAFF. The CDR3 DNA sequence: TGTGCCCGCGACAGGGGTACGGGCACTGAAGCTTTCTTT.